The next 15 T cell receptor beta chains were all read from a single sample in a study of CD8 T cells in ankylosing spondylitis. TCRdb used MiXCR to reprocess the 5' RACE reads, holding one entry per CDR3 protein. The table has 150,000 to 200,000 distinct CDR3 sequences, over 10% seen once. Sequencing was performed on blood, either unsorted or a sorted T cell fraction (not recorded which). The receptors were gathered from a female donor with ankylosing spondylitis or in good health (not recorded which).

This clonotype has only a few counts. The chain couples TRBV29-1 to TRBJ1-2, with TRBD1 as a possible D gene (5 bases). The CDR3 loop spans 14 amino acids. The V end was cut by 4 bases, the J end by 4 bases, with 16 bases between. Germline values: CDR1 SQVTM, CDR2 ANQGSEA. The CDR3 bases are TGCAGCGTTGCCGACAGCGACATCGGCTATGGCTACACCTTC. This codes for CSVADSDIGYGYTF.

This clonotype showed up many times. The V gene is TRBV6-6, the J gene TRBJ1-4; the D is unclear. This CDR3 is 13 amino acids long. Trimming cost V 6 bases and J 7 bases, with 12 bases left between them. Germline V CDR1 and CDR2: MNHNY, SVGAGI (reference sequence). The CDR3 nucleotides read TGTGCCAGCAGGGAGGGTTTTTCTGAAAAACTGTTTTTT. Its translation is CASREGFSEKLFF.

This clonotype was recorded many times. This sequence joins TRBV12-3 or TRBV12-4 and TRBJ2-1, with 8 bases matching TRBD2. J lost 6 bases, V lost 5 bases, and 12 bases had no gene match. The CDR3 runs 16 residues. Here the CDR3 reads CASSPLGGLGGNEQFF. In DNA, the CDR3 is TGTGCCAGCAGTCCCCTAGGGGGACTAGGGGGCAATGAGCAGTTCTTC.

The CDR3 region has the DNA TGTGCCAGCAGCCGACTAGCGGGAATGGGGGAGCAGTACTTC. This sequence encodes CASSRLAGMGEQYF. The chain links TRBV27 to TRBJ2-7; 11 nucleotides line up with TRBD2. The CDR3 is 14 amino acids. V was clipped by 6 bases and J by 7 bases; unmatched bases: 8. Germline V gene data show CDR1 as MNHEY and CDR2 as SMNVEV (reference sequence).

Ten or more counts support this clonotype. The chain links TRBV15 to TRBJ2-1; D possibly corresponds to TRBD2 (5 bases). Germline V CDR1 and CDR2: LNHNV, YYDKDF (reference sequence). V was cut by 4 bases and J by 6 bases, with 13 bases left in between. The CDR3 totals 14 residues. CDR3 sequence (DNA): TGTGCCACCAGCATCGGGAAAGACCCCAATGAGCAGTTCTTC. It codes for CATSIGKDPNEQFF.

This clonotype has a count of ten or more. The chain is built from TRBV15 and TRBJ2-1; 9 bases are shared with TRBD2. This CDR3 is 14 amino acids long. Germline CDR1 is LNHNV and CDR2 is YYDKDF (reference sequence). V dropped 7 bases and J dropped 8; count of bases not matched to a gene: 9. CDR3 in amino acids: CATTSAGGIDEQFF. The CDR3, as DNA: TGTGCCACCACTTCGGCGGGAGGGATCGATGAGCAGTTCTTC.

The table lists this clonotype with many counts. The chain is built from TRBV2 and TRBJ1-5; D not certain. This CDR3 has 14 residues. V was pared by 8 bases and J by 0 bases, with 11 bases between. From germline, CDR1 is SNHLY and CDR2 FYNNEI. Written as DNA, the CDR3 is TGTGCCAGCCAGGTGGATGTTAGCAATCAGCCCCAGCATTTT. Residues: CASQVDVSNQPQHF.

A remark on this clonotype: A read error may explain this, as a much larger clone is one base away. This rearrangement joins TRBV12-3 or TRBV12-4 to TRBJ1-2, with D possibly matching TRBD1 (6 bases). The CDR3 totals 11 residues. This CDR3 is CANSPQGYYTF. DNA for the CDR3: TGTGCCAACAGTCCACAGGGATACTACACCTTC.

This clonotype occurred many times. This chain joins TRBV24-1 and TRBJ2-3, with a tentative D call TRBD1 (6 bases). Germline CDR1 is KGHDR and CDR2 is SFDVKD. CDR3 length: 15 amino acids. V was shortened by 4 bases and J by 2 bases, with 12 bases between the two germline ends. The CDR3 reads CATSEPGDYTDTQYF. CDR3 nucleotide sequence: TGTGCCACCAGTGAACCAGGGGATTACACAGATACGCAGTATTTT.

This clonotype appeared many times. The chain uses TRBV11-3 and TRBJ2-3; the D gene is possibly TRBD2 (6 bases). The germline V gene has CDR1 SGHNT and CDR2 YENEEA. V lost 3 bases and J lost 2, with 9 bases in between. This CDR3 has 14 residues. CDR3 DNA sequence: TGTGCCAGCAGCTTGGGACTCGACACAGATACGCAGTATTTT. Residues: CASSLGLDTDTQYF.

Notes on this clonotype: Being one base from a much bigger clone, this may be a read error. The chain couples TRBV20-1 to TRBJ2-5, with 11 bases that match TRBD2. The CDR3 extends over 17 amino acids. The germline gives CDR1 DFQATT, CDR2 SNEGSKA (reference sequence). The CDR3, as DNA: TGCTGTGCTCTTCTAGCGGGAGGCACAGGGTACCAAGAGACCCAGTACTTC. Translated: CCALLAGGTGYQETQYF.

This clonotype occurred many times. This chain's CDR3 is CASSPEARVNTEAFF. The CDR3, as DNA: TGCGCCAGCAGCCCCGAAGCAAGGGTGAACACTGAAGCTTTCTTT. The chain combines TRBV4-3 with TRBJ1-1; no definite D call. Germline V lookup: CDR1 LGHNA, CDR2 YSLEER. Trimming cost V 4 bases and J 0 bases, with 12 bases left between them. CDR3 length equals 15 residues.

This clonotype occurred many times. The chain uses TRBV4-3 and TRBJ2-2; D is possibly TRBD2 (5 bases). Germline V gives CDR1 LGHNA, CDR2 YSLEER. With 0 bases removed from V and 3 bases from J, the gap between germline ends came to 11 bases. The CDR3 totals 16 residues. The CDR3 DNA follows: TGCGCCAGCAGCCAAGAAGAGCGGCTATACACCGGGGAGCTGTTTTTT. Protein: CASSQEERLYTGELFF.

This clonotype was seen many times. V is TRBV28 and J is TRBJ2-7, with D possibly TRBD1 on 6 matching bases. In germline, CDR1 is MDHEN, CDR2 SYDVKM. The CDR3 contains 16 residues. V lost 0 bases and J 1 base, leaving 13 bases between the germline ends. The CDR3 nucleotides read TGTGCCAGCAGTTTATGGGGGGCAGGGGCTTCCTACGAGCAGTACTTC. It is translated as CASSLWGAGASYEQYF.

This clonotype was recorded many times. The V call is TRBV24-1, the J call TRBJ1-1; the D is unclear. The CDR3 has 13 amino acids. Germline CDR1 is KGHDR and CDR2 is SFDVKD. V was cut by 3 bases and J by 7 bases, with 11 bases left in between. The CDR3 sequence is CATSDEKGFEAFF. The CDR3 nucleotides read TGTGCCACCAGTGATGAGAAGGGATTTGAAGCTTTCTTT.